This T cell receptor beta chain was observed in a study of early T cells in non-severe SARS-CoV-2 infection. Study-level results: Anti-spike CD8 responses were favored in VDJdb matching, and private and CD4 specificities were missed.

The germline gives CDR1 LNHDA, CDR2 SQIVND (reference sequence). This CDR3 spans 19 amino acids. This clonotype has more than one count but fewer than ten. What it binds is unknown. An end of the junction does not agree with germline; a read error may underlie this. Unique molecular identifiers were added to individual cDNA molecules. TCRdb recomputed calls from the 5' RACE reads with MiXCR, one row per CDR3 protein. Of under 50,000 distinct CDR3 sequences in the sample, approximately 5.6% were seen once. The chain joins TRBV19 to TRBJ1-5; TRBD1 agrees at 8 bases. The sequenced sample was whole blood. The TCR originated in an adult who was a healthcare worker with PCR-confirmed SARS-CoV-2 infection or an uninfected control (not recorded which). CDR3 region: CASSIGGEVDRADNQPQHF. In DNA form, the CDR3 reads TGTGCCAGTAGCATAGGAGGGGAGGTGGACAGGGCGGACAATCAGCCCCAGCATTTT.